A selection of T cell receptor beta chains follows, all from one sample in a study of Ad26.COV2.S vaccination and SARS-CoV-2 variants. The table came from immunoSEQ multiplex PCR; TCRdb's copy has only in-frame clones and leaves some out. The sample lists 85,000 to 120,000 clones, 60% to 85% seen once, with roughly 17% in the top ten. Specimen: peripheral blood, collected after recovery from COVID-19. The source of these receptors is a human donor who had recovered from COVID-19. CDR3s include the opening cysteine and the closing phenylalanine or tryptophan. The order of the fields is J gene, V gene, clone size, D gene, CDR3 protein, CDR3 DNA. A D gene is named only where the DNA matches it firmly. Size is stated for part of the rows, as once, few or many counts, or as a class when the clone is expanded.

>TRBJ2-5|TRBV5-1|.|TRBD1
CASSWTGTGGVETQYF
TGCGCCAGCAGCTGGACCGGGACAGGGGGCGTGGAGACCCAGTACTTC
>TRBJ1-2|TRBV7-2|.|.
CASSVENRIYGYTF
TGTGCCAGCAGCGTCGAAAACAGGATCTATGGCTACACCTTC
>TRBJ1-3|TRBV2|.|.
CASSPDSIPSGNTIYF
TGTGCCAGCAGCCCGGACAGCATCCCCTCTGGAAACACCATATATTTT
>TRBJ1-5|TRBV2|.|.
CASGQEHNQPQHF
TGTGCCAGCGGCCAGGAGCACAATCAGCCCCAGCATTTT
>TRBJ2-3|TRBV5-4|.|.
CASSLGQRTRTDTQYF
TGTGCCAGCAGCTTAGGACAGAGAACTCGCACAGATACGCAGTATTTT
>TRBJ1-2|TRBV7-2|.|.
CASSLDVAGYTF
TGTGCCAGCAGCTTGGACGTGGCTGGCTACACCTTC
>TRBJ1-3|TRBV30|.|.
CALRSSGNTIYF
TGTGCCTTAAGAAGCTCTGGAAACACCATATATTTT
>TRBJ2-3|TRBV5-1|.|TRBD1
CASSLALGQGISDTQYF
TGCGCCAGCAGCTTGGCTCTGGGACAGGGTATATCAGATACGCAGTATTTT
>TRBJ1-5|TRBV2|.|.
CASSEGGGGNQPQHF
TGTGCCAGCAGTGAGGGGGGCGGAGGCAATCAGCCCCAGCATTTT
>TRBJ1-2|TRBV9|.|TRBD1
CASSRPGQGRPNYGYTF
TGTGCCAGCAGTAGACCGGGACAGGGGAGACCAAACTATGGCTACACCTTC
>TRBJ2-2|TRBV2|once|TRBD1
CASSGTAGTGELFF
TGTGCCAGCAGCGGGACAGCCGGCACCGGGGAGCTGTTTTTT
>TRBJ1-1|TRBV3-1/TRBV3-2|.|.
CASSQGTRQNTEAFF
TGTGCCAGCAGCCAAGGGACACGACAGAACACTGAAGCTTTCTTT
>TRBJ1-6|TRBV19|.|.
CASSLQAGWDNNSPLHF
TGTGCCAGTAGTTTACAGGCGGGATGGGACAATAATTCACCCCTCCACTTT
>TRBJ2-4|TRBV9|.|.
CASSVEADLRAKNIQYF
TGTGCCAGCAGCGTAGAGGCGGATCTAAGGGCCAAAAACATTCAGTACTTC
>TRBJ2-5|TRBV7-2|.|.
CATKGGQQETQYF
TGTGCCACGAAAGGGGGACAACAAGAGACCCAGTACTTC
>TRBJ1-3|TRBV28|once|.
CASRPPGPHGNTIYF
TGTGCCAGCAGGCCACCAGGACCCCACGGAAACACCATATATTTT
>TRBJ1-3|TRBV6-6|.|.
CASSYSMPGANTIYF
TGTGCCAGCAGTTACTCGATGCCCGGGGCAAACACCATATATTTT
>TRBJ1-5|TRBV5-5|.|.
CASSSGLISNQPQHF
TGTGCCAGCAGCTCTGGACTGATTAGCAATCAGCCCCAGCATTTT
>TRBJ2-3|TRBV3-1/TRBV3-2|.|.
CASSQRGFNTDTQYF
TGTGCCAGCAGCCAACGGGGCTTTAACACAGATACGCAGTATTTT
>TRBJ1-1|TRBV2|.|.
CASSAESPEAFF
TGTGCCAGCAGTGCTGAGAGCCCTGAAGCTTTCTTT
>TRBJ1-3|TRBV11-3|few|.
CASSPTATTGNTIYF
TGTGCCAGCAGTCCTACAGCGACAACTGGAAACACCATATATTTT
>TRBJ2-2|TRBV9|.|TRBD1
CASTKGQGVGELFF
TGTGCCAGCACCAAGGGACAGGGGGTCGGGGAGCTGTTTTTT
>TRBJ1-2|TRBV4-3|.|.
CASSQVILDYGYTF
TGCGCCAGCAGCCAAGTCATCTTGGACTATGGCTACACCTTC
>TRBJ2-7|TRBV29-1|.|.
CSVGFDPYEQYF
TGCAGCGTTGGGTTCGATCCCTACGAGCAGTACTTC
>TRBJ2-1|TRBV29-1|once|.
CSVGGRGPYNEQFF
TGCAGCGTTGGCGGCAGGGGCCCCTACAATGAGCAGTTCTTC
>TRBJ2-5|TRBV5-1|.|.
CASRGGGETQYF
TGCGCCAGCAGAGGAGGGGGAGAGACCCAGTACTTC
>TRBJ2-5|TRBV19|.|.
CASSLTGTPQETQYF
TGTGCCAGTAGTTTAACAGGGACGCCGCAAGAGACCCAGTACTTC
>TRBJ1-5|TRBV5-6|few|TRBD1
CASSFRWDSSNQPQHF
TGTGCCAGCAGCTTCAGGTGGGACAGTAGCAATCAGCCCCAGCATTTT
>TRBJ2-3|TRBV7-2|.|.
CASRSRGPSSTDTQYF
TGTGCCAGCCGATCACGGGGTCCCTCTAGCACAGATACGCAGTATTTT
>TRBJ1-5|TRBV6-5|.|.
CASRKTDYSNQPQHF
TGTGCCAGCAGGAAGACGGATTATAGCAATCAGCCCCAGCATTTT
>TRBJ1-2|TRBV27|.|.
CASSLFGGREVLIGYTF
TGTGCCAGCAGTTTATTCGGGGGCAGGGAGGTGCTGATTGGCTACACCTTC
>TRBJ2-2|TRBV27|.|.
CASSTWDISPGELFF
TGTGCCAGCAGTACTTGGGACATTAGCCCCGGGGAGCTGTTTTTT
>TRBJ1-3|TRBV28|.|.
CASSFGGSTGNTIYF
TGTGCCAGCAGTTTCGGGGGGAGCACTGGAAACACCATATATTTT
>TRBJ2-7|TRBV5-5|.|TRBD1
CASSSDRGPLRGEQYF
TGTGCCAGCAGCTCGGACAGGGGTCCCTTGAGGGGCGAGCAGTACTTC
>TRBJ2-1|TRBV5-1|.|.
CASSLGANEQFF
TGCGCCAGCAGCTTGGGGGCGAATGAGCAGTTCTTC
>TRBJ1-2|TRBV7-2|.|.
CASSFDANYGYTF
TGTGCCAGCAGCTTTGACGCCAACTATGGCTACACCTTC
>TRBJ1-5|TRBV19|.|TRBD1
CASSTGGVQPQHF
TGTGCCAGTAGTACAGGGGGGGTTCAGCCCCAGCATTTT
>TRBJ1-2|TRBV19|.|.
CASSIARDNGYTF
TGTGCCAGTAGTATAGCCCGTGACAATGGCTACACCTTC
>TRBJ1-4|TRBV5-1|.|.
CASSHTPDRILEKLFF
TGCGCCAGCAGCCATACCCCTGACAGGATCCTTGAAAAACTGTTTTTT
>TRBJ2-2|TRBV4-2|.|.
CASSPRGGRGTGELFF
TGTGCCAGCAGCCCGCGTGGGGGGCGCGGAACCGGGGAGCTGTTTTTT
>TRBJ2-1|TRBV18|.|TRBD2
CASSPQRGGYNEQFF
TGTGCCAGCTCACCACAGCGGGGGGGCTACAATGAGCAGTTCTTC
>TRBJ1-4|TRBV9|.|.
CASSVGGGVGEKLFF
TGTGCCAGCAGCGTAGGAGGGGGTGTAGGGGAAAAACTGTTTTTT
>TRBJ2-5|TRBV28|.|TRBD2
CASSWPGTSGQEAQYF
TGTGCCAGCAGTTGGCCGGGGACTAGCGGCCAAGAGGCCCAGTACTTC
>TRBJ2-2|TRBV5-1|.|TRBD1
CASSWVSKPGTVDTGELFF
TGCGCCAGCAGCTGGGTTTCTAAACCGGGGACAGTTGACACCGGGGAGCTGTTTTTT
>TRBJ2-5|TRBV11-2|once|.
CASSLDAGTGETQYF
TGTGCCAGCAGCTTAGACGCGGGGACTGGAGAGACCCAGTACTTC
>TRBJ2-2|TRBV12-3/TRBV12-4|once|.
CASSIRGELFF
TGTGCCAGCAGTATTAGGGGGGAGCTGTTTTTT
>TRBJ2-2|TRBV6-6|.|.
CASRGNTGELFF
TGTGCCAGCCGGGGGAACACCGGGGAGCTGTTTTTT
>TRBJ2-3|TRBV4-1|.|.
CASSQELPDTQYF
TGCGCCAGCAGCCAAGAACTTCCAGATACGCAGTATTTT
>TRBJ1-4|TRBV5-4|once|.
CASSLEGGREKLFF
TGTGCCAGCAGCTTGGAGGGGGGGCGGGAAAAACTGTTTTTT
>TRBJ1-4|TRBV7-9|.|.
CASSSGATATNEKLFF
TGTGCCAGCAGTTCAGGGGCCACAGCAACTAATGAAAAACTGTTTTTT
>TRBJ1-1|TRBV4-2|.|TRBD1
CASSSRTGLDTEAFF
TGTGCCAGCAGCTCTCGGACAGGGTTAGACACTGAAGCTTTCTTT
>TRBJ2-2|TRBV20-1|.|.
CSALNGRVLFF
TGCAGTGCCCTAAACGGAAGGGTGCTGTTTTTT